Listed here are 2 T cell receptor beta chains from one sample, sequenced in a study of control samples from healthy donors and cancer patients (dated by TCRdb to 2018 to 2021). Library method: the immunoSEQ multiplex PCR assay. The clones in this table, taken by TCRdb from immuneACCESS, are in-frame only. Not every clone is retained; where verified, under half of the shortfall comes from an unresolved V gene, and the cause of the rest is unknown. A total of more than 140,000 clones appear in this sample, about 89% of them only once. More than 6.5% of the sample is taken by the ten largest. The sequenced sample was blood. The source is a young man in good health.

V and J are TRBV11-1 and TRBJ2-1; D not certain. Per germline, CDR1 SGHAT and CDR2 FQDESV (reference sequence). Trimming stripped 2 bases from V and 8 bases from J, with 16 bases between. CDR3 size: 15 residues. The CDR3 DNA is TGTGCCAGCAGCTTAACCCGGTGGCAGGTTGATGAGCAGTTCTTC. It is translated as CASSLTRWQVDEQFF.

The chain's CDR3 is CASSLDGGVSSYEQYF. CDR3 nucleotide sequence: TGTGCCAGCAGCTTAGATGGGGGGGTGAGCTCCTACGAGCAGTACTTC. V and J are TRBV7-9 and TRBJ2-7; 7 bases agree with TRBD2. Germline loops: CDR1 SEHNR, CDR2 FQNEAQ (reference sequence). J was trimmed by 0 bases and V by 1 base; bases with no gene match: 6. CDR3 length: 16 amino acids.